A selection of T cell receptor beta chains follows, all from one sample in a study of CD8+ T cells in alopecia areata. Profiling relied on immunoSEQ multiplex PCR, and the TCRdb table lists in-frame clones only, not all of them. The table includes approximately 210,000 clones, 60% to 70% detected once. The sequenced sample was CD4+ T cells sorted from blood, obtained at week 4, from a patient treated with tofacitinib. These TCRs come from a human donor with alopecia areata. Each CDR3 is given with its conserved first and last residue. A D gene is named only where the DNA matches it firmly. Size values are once, few and many counts, or a class for expanded clones, and some rows have none.

>.|TRBJ2-7|TRBV6-6|12|TRBD1
CASNRGTYEQYF
>.|TRBJ1-6|TRBV27|13|.
CASRRQVNSPLHF
>few|TRBJ2-7|TRBV27|16|TRBD1
CASMPRGRGSGYEQYF
>.|TRBJ1-2|TRBV5-4|15|TRBD1
CASSDRDRGNYGYTF
>.|TRBJ2-3|TRBV7-2|14|.
CASRSGGSTDTQYF
>once|TRBJ2-1|TRBV30|16|TRBD2
CAWSTGLAGIYNEQFF
>few|TRBJ2-3|TRBV5-6|18|TRBD2
CASSWGSSGTTSTDTQYF
>.|TRBJ2-7|TRBV7-2|14|TRBD2
CASSDSGGSYEQYF
>few|TRBJ2-5|TRBV5-6|11|.
CASSSQETQYF
>.|TRBJ1-2|TRBV30|13|TRBD1
CAWSVQGAGGYTF
>.|TRBJ1-1|TRBV30|15|.
CAWSVSHLQNTEAFF
>few|TRBJ2-5|TRBV28|15|TRBD2
CASSPSGGGGETQYF
>few|TRBJ2-5|TRBV5-1|12|.
CASSLTGETQYF
>.|TRBJ1-5|TRBV4-1|16|.
CASSQDRGSGNQPQHF
>.|TRBJ2-3|TRBV30|13|.
CAWSVTTTDTQYF
>.|TRBJ2-5|TRBV21-1|15|.
CASSKGTGRRETQYF
>.|TRBJ2-7|TRBV10-3|12|TRBD1
CAIWDRDYEQYF
>.|TRBJ1-2|TRBV10-3|15|.
CAISESKGESYGYTF
>.|TRBJ2-1|TRBV5-1|15|TRBD2
CASSFSSGGANEQFF